This TCR beta chain was documented in a study of cytomegalovirus exposure and HLA in healthy donors. 60 Vbeta and 13 Jbeta primers were used in PCR. In the original workflow: In a later analysis, 75 million to 85 million unique TCR beta chains included roughly 11 million shared by two or more donors. The data were produced by immunoSEQ multiplex PCR, yet TCRdb's version contains in-frame clones alone and is incomplete. The V and J calls and the clone size are those of that table, but D and trimming were determined from the DNA. Of around 160,000 clones detected, around four fifths appear once; the ten largest clones hold roughly 4%. General study points: Reportedly, a later analysis found an Asian-associated ancestry cluster had fewer N-insertions than the roughly 700-donor mean. The authors later found most CMV-associated TCR beta chains appeared HLA-restricted.

With respect to this clone: The antigen is unknown.

The V end was cut by 5 bases, the J end by 2 bases, with 9 bases between. CDR1 SGHAT and CDR2 FQNNGV come from the germline V gene. This CDR3 is 13 amino acids long. Material: PBMCs. The gene calls are TRBV11-2 and TRBJ2-5; no clear D gene. The clonotype originates from a man between 50 and 59 years old in good health and CMV-seropositive. DNA of the CDR3: TGTGCCAGCAGCCCCCACAAGCAAGAGACCCAGTACTTC. Its protein is CASSPHKQETQYF.